This T cell receptor (beta chain) emerged from a study of spatial heterogeneity in lung cancer. Ten or more counts support this clonotype. Time point reported: sample taken at primary tumor resection. Patients with untreated early-stage non-small cell lung cancer, numbering more than 55, were the donors. From tumor, nontumor lung or frozen PBMC, whole RNA was taken unsorted for sequencing. Every individual TCR cDNA molecule carried its own unique molecular identifier, which allowed correction of PCR and sequencing errors. TCRdb re-analysed the 5' RACE reads in MiXCR, keeping a single row per CDR3 protein. The table records tens of thousands of distinct CDR3 sequences, around 3.2% of them present only once. This specimen consisted of PBMCs, obtained at surgery. The receptor comes from a female donor with early-stage non-small cell lung cancer.

CDR3 residues: CAIRDSGRSTDTQYF. The CDR3 nucleotides are TGTGCCATCAGAGATAGCGGGAGAAGCACAGATACGCAGTATTTT. The V call is TRBV10-3, the J call TRBJ2-3; 9 nucleotides align to TRBD2. Trimming took 6 bases from V and 0 from J; bases not matched to a gene: 4. Germline V gene data show CDR1 as ENHRY and CDR2 as SYGVKD. The CDR3 spans 15 residues.